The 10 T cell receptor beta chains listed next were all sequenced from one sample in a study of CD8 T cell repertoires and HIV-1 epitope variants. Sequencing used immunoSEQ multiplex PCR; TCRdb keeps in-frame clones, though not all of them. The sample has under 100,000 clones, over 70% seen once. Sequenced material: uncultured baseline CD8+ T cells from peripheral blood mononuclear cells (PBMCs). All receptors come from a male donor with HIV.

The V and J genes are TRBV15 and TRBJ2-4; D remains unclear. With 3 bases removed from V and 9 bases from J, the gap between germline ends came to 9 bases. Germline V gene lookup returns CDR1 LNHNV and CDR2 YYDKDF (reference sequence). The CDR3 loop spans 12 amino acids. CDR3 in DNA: TGTGCCACCAGCAGGGACGTAACCATTCAGTACTTC. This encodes CATSRDVTIQYF.

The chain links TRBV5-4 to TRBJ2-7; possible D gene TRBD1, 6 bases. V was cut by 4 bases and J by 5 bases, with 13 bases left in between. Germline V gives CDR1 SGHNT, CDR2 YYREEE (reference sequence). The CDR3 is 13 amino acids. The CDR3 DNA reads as TGTGCCAGCAGCCCAGGGACAAGCAACGAGCAGTACTTC. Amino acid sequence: CASSPGTSNEQYF.

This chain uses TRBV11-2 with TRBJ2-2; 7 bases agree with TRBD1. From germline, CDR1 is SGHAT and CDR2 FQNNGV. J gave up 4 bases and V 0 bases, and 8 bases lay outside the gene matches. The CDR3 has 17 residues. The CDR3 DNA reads TGTGCCAGCAGCTTAGATGGCGAGGGGGCAAGCACCGGGGAGCTGTTTTTT. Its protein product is CASSLDGEGASTGELFF.

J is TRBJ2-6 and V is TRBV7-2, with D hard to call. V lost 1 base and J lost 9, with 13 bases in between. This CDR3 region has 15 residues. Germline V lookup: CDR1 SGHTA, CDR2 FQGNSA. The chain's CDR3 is CASSLGSAVGNVLTF. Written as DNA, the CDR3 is TGTGCCAGCAGCTTAGGGTCGGCAGTAGGCAACGTCCTGACTTTC.

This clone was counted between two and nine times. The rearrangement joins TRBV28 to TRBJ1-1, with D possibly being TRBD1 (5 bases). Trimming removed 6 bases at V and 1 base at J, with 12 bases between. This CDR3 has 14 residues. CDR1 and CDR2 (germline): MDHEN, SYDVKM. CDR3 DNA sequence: TGTGCCAGCAGGGGACGGGCCAGGAACACTGAAGCTTTCTTT. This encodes CASRGRARNTEAFF. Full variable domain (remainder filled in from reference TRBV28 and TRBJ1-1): DVKVTQSSRYLVKRTGEKVFLECVQDMDHENMFWYRQDPGLGLRLIYFSYDVKMKEKGDIPEGYSVSREKKERFSLILESASTNQTSMYLCASRGRARNTEAFFGQGTRLTVV.

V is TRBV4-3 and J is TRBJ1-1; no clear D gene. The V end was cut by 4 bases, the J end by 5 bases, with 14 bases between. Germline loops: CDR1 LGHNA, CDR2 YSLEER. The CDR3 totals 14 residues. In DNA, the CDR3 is TGCGCCAGCAGCCTTCTGCGGGGAGCTACTGAAGCTTTCTTT. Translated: CASSLLRGATEAFF.

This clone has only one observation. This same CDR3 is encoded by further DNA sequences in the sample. Here the CDR3 DNA reads TGTGCCAGCAGCTTGGGGCCTTCTTTGGGGGATTACGAGCAGTACTTC. This encodes CASSLGPSLGDYEQYF. This chain links TRBV5-6 with TRBJ2-7; the D gene could be TRBD1 or TRBD2 (5 bases each). CDR1 and CDR2 from the germline V gene are SGHDT and YYEEEE. The CDR3 consists of 16 residues. V gave up 0 bases and J gave up 4 bases, with 17 bases separating them.

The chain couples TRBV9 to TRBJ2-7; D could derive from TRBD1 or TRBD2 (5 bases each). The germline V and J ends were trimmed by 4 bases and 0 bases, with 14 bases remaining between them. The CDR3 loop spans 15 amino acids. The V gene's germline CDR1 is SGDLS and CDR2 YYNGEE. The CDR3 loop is CASSIGTSSSYEQYF. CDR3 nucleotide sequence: TGTGCCAGCAGCATCGGGACCTCGAGCTCCTACGAGCAGTACTTC. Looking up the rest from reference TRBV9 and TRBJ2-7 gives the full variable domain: DSGVTQTPKHLITATGQRVTLRCSPRSGDLSVYWYQQSLDQGLQFLIQYYNGEERAKGNILERFSAQQFPDLHSELNLSSLELGDSALYFCASSIGTSSSYEQYFGPGTRLTVT.

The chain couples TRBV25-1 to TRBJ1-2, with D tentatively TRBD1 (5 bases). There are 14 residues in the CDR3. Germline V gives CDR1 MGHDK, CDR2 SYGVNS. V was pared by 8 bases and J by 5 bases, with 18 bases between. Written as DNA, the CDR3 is TGTGCCAGCTCCCCCCCGGGGGGGTCTTATGGCTACACCTTC. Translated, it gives CASSPPGGSYGYTF.

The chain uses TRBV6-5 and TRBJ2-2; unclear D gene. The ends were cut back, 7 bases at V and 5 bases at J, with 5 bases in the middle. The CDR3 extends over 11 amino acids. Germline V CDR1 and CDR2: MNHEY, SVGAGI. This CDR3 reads CASTITGELFF. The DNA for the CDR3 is TGTGCCAGCACCATAACCGGGGAGCTGTTTTTT.